What follows is one TCR beta chain and its context. Its antigen is undetermined. Relative to the germline gene, one junction end is altered; a read error may explain this. Via MiXCR, TCRdb re-called the RT-PCR reads, giving one row per CDR3 protein. The sample shows under 20,000 distinct CDR3 sequences, around 70% of them seen only once. This specimen belongs to a study of yellow fever vaccine responses in identical twins. The CDR3 is made up of 11 amino acids. Germline CDR1 and CDR2: SQVTM and ANQGSEA. Study observations and caveats: On the reported evidence, twins' vaccine T cell responses seemed partly convergent and partly personalized.

The sequence derives from a woman aged 18-29 years who received the yellow fever vaccine. This chain connects TRBV29-1 to TRBJ1-2; TRBD1 is a possible D gene (5 bases). The material was T cells from blood (PBMCs), unsorted or a sorted subset (not recorded which), obtained before or after yellow fever vaccination (not recorded which). The CDR3 DNA reads TGTAGCGTTGATCAGGGCTATGGCTACACCTTC. Its translation: CSVDQGYGYTF. The whole variable domain, remainder taken from reference TRBV29-1 and TRBJ1-2, is SAVISQKPSRDICQRGTSLTIQCQVDSQVTMMFWYRQQPGQSLTLIATANQGSEATYESGFVIDKFPISRPNLTFSTLTVSNMSPEDSSIYLCSVDQGYGYTFGSGTRLTVV.